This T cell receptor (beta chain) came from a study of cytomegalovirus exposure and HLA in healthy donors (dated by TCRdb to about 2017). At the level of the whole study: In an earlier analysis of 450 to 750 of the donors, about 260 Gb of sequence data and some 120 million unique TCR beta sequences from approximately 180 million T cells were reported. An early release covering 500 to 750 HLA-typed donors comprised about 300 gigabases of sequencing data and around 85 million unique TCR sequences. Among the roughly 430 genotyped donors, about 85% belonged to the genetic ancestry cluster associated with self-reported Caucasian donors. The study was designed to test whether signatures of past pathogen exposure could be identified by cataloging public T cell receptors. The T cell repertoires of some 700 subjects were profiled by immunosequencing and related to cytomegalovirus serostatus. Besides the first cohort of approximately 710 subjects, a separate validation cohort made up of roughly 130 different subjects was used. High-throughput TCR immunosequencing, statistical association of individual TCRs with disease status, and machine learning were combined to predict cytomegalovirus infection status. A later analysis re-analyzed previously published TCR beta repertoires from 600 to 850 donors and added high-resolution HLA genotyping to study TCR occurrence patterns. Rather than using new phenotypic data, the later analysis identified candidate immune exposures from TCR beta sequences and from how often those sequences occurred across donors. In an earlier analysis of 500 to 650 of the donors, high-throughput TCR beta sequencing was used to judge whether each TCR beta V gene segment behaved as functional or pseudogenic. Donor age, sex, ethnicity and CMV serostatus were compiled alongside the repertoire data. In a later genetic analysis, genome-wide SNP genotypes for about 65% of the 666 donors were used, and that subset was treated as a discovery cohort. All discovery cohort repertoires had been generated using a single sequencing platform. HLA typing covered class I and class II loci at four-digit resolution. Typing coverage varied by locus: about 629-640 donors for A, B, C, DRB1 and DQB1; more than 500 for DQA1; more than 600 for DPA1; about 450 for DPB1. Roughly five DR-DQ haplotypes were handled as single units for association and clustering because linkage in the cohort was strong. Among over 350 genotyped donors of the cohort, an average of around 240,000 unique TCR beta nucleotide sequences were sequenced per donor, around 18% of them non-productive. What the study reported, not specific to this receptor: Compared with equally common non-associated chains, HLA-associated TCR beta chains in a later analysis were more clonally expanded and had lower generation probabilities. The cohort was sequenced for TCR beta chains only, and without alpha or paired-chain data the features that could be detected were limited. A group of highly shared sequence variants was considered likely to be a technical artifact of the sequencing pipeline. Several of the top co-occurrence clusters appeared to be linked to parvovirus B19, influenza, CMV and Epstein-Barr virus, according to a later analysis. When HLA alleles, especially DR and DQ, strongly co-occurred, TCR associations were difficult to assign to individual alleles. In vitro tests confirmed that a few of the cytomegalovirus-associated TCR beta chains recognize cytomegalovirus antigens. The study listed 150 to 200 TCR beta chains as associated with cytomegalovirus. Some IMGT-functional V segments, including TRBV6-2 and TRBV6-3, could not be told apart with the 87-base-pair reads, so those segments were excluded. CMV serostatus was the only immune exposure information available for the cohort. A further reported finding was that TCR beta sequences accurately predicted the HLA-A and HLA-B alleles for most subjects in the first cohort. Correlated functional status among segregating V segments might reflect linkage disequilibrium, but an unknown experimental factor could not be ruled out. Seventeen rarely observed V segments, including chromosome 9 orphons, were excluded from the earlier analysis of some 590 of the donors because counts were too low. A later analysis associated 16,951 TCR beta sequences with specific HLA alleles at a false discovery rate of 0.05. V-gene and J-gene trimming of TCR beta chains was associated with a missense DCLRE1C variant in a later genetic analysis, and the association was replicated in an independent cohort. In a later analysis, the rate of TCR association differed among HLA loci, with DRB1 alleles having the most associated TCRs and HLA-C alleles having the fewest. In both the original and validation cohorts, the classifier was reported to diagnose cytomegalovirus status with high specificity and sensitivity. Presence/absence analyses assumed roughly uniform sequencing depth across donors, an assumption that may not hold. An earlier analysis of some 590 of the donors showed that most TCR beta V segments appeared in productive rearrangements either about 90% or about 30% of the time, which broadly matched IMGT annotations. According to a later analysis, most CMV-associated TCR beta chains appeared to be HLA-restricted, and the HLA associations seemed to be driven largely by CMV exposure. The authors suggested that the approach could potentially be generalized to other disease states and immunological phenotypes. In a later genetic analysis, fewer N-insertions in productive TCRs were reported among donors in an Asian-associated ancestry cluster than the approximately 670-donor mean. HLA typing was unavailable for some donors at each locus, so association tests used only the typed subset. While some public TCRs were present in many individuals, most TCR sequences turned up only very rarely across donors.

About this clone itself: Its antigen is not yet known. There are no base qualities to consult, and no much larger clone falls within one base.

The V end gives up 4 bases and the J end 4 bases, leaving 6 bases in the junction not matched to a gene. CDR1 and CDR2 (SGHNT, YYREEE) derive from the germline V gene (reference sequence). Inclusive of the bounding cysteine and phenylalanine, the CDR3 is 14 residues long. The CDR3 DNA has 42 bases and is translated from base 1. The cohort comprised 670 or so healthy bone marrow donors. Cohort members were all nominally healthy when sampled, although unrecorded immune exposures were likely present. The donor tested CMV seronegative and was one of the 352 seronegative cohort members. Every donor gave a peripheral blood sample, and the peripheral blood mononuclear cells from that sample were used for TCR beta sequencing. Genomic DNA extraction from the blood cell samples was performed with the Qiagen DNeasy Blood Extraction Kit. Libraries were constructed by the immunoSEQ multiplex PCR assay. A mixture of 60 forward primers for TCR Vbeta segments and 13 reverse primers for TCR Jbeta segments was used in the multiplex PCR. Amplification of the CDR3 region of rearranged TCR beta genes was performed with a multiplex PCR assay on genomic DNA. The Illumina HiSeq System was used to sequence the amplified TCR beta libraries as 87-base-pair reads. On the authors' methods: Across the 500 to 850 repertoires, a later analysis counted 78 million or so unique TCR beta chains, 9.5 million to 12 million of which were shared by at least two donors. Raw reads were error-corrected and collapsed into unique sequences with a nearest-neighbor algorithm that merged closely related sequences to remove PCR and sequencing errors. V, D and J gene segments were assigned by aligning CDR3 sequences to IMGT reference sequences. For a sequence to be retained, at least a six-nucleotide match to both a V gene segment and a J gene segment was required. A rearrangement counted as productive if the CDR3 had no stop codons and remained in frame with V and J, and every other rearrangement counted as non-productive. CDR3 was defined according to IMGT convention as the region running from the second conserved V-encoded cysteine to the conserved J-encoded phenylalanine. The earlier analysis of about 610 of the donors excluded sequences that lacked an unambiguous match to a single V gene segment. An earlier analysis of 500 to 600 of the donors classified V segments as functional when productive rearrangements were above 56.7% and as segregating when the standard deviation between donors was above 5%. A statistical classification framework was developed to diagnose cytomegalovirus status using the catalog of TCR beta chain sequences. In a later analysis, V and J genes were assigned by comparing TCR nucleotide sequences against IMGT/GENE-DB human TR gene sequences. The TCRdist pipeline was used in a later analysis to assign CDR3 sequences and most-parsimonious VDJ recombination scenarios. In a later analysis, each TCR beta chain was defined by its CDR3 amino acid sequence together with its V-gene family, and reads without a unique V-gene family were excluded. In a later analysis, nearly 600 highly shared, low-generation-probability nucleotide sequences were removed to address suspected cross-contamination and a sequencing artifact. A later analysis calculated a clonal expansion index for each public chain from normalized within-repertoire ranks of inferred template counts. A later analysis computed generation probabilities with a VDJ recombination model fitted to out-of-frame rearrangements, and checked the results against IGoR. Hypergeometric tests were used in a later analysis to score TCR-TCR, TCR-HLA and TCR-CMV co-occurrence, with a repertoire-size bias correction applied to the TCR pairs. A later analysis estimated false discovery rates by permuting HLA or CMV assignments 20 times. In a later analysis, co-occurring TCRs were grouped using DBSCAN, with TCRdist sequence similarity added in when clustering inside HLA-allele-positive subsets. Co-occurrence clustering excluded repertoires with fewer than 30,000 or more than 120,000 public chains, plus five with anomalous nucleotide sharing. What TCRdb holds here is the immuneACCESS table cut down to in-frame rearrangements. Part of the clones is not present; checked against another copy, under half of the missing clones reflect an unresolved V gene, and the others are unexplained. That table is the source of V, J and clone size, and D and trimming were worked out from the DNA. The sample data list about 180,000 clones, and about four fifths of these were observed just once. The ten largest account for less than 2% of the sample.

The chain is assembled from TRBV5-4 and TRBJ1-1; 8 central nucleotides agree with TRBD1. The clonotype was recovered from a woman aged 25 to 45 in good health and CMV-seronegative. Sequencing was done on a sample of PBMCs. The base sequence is TGTGCCAGCAGCCAGGACAGGGTGGGCACTGAAGCTTTCTTT. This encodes CASSQDRVGTEAFF.